This entry is about one T cell receptor beta chain. TCRdb's table, derived via immunoSEQ multiplex PCR, lists solely in-frame clones and lacks some. The sample comprises 15,000 to 20,000 clones, approximately 79% of which are singletons, and 2.5% to 3% rests with the top ten. The record originates from a study of neoadjuvant anti-PD-1 for oral cavity cancer. Germline V gives CDR1 MNHNS, CDR2 SASEGT. V lost 8 bases, J lost 0 bases, and 4 bases stayed unmatched. This CDR3 is 15 amino acids long. Sequenced material: PBMCs, taken before nivolumab (anti-PD-1) treatment. The sequence was obtained from a person aged 40 to 85 with oral cavity squamous cell carcinoma. V gene TRBV6-1 combines with J gene TRBJ2-2; TRBD2 agrees at 9 bases. CDR3 coding DNA: TGTGCCAGCGTATCTAGCGGGACGAACACCGGGGAGCTGTTTTTT. Translating gives CASVSSGTNTGELFF.